The 19 T cell receptor beta chains below all came from one sample that was sequenced in a study of Ad26.COV2.S vaccination and SARS-CoV-2 variants (TCRdb year 2021). Library creation used the immunoSEQ multiplex PCR assay. TCRdb took this table from immuneACCESS and kept in-frame rearrangements with V and J called. Such tables lack part of the clones; where checked against another copy, unresolved V genes explain under half of the gap, and the rest is unexplained. The sample data list a few hundred thousand clones, and more than 80% of these were observed just once. More than 10% of the sample is in the top ten clones. In the paper's terms, the treatment or condition label means: some 19 received Ad26.COV2.S at low or high dose, single or two shots; 5 received placebo; per-sample allocation not given. Repertoires of vaccine and placebo recipients were sequenced from samples taken on day 63 after the first injection.

This specimen was peripheral blood, taken in a trial of Ad26.COV2.S vaccine versus placebo. Source of these receptors: a person aged 18-65 years who received the Ad26.COV2.S COVID-19 vaccine or a placebo.

This chain uses TRBV27 with TRBJ2-7; D is unresolved. The CDR3 is 12 residues long. The germline V and J ends were trimmed by 4 bases and 7 bases, with 11 bases remaining between them. The V gene's germline CDR1 is MNHEY and CDR2 SMNVEV (reference sequence). CDR3 nucleotide sequence: TGTGCCAGCAGTTCTGAAGGTGGGGAGCAGTACTTC. Translating it yields CASSSEGGEQYF.

The chain links TRBV6-5 to TRBJ2-7; 11 bases are a match to TRBD2. Germline CDR1 and CDR2: MNHEY and SVGAGI. CDR3 length: 16 amino acids. V trimming: 0 bases; J trimming: 2 bases; junction bases outside the gene matches: 3. CDR3 nucleotides: TGTGCCAGCAGTTACTCAGGGACTAGCGGAACCTACGAGCAGTACTTC. This translates into CASSYSGTSGTYEQYF.

Concerning this clone itself: This specimen includes other DNA sequences encoding the same CDR3. The V call is TRBV7-9, the J call TRBJ1-4; TRBD1 matches 8 bases. The germline CDR1 and CDR2 sequences are SEHNR and FQNEAQ (reference sequence). CDR3 length: 14 amino acids. J was trimmed by 5 bases and V by 1 base; bases with no gene match: 0. CDR3 residues: CASSLGQGNEKLFF. CDR3 sequence (DNA): TGTGCCAGCAGCTTAGGACAGGGGAATGAAAAACTGTTTTTT. Filled out from reference TRBV7-9 and TRBJ1-4, the complete variable domain reads DTGVSQNPRHKITKRGQNVTFRCDPISEHNRLYWYRQTLGQGPEFLTYFQNEAQLEKSRLLSDRFSAERPKGSFSTLEIQRTEQGDSAMYLCASSLGQGNEKLFFGSGTQLSVL.

V usage is TRBV6-5 and J usage is TRBJ2-3, with D possibly matching TRBD2 (6 bases). The CDR3 has 13 amino acids. Germline values: CDR1 MNHEY, CDR2 SVGAGI. Trimming stripped 0 bases from V and 10 bases from J, with 11 bases between. CDR3 protein: CASSYSLGGAQYF. The DNA of the CDR3 is TGTGCCAGCAGTTACTCCCTCGGCGGGGCGCAGTATTTT.

This rearrangement joins TRBV7-2 to TRBJ2-5, with 9 bases lining up with TRBD2. V was clipped by 1 base and J by 4 bases; unmatched bases: 7. The CDR3 loop spans 16 amino acids. Germline V CDR1 and CDR2: SGHTA, FQGNSA. DNA of the CDR3: TGTGCCAGCAGCTTAGGCGGGAGGGGGTTCGGAGAGACCCAGTACTTC. Its protein product is CASSLGGRGFGETQYF.

The rearrangement uses TRBV3-1 (or the pseudogene TRBV3-2) and TRBJ2-6; D may be TRBD1 or TRBD2 (5 bases each). The length of the CDR3 is 17 residues. Germline CDR1 LGHDT, CDR2 YNNKEL (reference sequence). V dropped 4 bases and J dropped 3 bases, with 16 bases sitting between them. Here the CDR3 reads CASSPGTRSFGANVLTF. As DNA, the CDR3 is TGTGCCAGCAGCCCCGGGACCAGGTCTTTTGGGGCCAACGTCCTGACTTTC.

The J gene is TRBJ1-2, the V gene TRBV27; 11 bases are a match to TRBD1. CDR1 is MNHEY and CDR2 is SMNVEV in the germline V gene (reference sequence). The CDR3 length is 16 residues. V gave up 7 bases and J gave up 3 bases; unmatched junction bases: 10. Written as DNA, the CDR3 is TGTGCCAGCAAAATAACAGGGACAGGGGGTTACTATGGCTACACCTTC. Its protein is CASKITGTGGYYGYTF.

The V call is TRBV7-6, the J call TRBJ1-3; the match to TRBD1 covers 7 bases. The CDR3 has 16 amino acids. Germline CDR1 is SGHVS and CDR2 is FNYEAQ. With V trimmed by 5 bases and J by 2 bases, 9 bases remained unmatched. The CDR3 DNA reads TGTGCCAGCAGCACAAACAGGGGTGTAACTGGAAACACCATATATTTT. It specifies CASSTNRGVTGNTIYF.

This sequence joins TRBV19 and TRBJ2-1, with TRBD2 matching over 10 bases. The CDR3 spans 13 residues. V was clipped by 5 bases and J by 9 bases; unmatched bases: 4. The V gene's germline CDR1 is LNHDA and CDR2 SQIVND (reference sequence). The CDR3 DNA is TGTGCCAGTAGTTGGGGACTAGCGACTGAGCAGTTCTTC. Amino acid sequence: CASSWGLATEQFF.

The chain uses TRBV7-2 and TRBJ1-3; D remains ambiguous. The germline V gene encodes CDR1 SGHTA and CDR2 FQGNSA. CDR3 size: 13 residues. V lost 4 bases to trimming and J lost 4 bases, with 8 bases between them. The CDR3 here is CASSWFGGNTIYF. For the CDR3, the DNA is TGTGCCAGCAGCTGGTTCGGAGGAAACACCATATATTTT. The entire variable domain, with the rest obtained from reference TRBV7-2 and TRBJ1-3, is as follows: GAGVSQSPSNKVTEKGKDVELRCDPISGHTALYWYRQSLGQGLEFLIYFQGNSAPDKSGLPSDRFSAERTGGSVSTLTIQRTQQEDSAVYLCASSWFGGNTIYFGEGSWLTVV.

The chain joins TRBV24-1 to TRBJ2-5; TRBD1 agrees at 10 bases. The V and J ends lost 4 bases and 5 bases, in that order; junction bases with no gene match: 9. Germline V gene data show CDR1 as KGHDR and CDR2 as SFDVKD. The CDR3 spans 16 residues. CDR3 coding DNA: TGTGCCACCAGTGACGGGGACAGGGGAGGCTGGGAGACCCAGTACTTC. This codes for CATSDGDRGGWETQYF.

The chain has TRBV6-2 or TRBV6-3 and TRBJ2-7; TRBD2 matches at 8 bases. V trimming: 4 bases; J trimming: 5 bases; junction bases outside the gene matches: 7. The CDR3 is 14 residues long. Germline CDR1 is MNHEY and CDR2 is SVGEGT. CDR3 DNA: TGTGCCAGCAGTTTTGCGGGAGGAAGGAACGAGCAGTACTTC. Protein: CASSFAGGRNEQYF.

CDR3 sequence: CASSYPPGLAGAGTQYF. In DNA, the CDR3 is TGTGCCAGCAGTTACCCCCCAGGACTAGCGGGAGCCGGAACACAGTATTTT. The chain carries TRBV6-2 or TRBV6-3 and TRBJ2-3; 13 bases align to TRBD2. Per germline, CDR1 MNHEY and CDR2 SVGEGT. V gave up 2 bases and J gave up 12 bases; unmatched junction bases: 14. The CDR3 is made up of 17 amino acids.

With respect to this clone: Other DNA variants within this sample encode the same CDR3. The chain employs TRBV9 and TRBJ1-1, with D unclear. Germline V gene lookup returns CDR1 SGDLS and CDR2 YYNGEE. V was cut by 2 bases and J by 4 bases, with 6 bases left in between. The CDR3 is made up of 12 amino acids. The CDR3 loop is CASSVGGTEAFF. For the CDR3, the DNA is TGTGCCAGCAGCGTCGGAGGCACTGAAGCTTTCTTT.

This chain connects TRBV5-1 to TRBJ1-1; D is undetermined. The CDR3 sequence is 14 residues long. Trimming cost V 0 bases and J 4 bases, with 10 bases left between them. Germline V CDR1 and CDR2: SGHRS, YFSETQ. CDR3 coding DNA: TGCGCCAGCAGCTTGGATGGGGAGGGCACTGAAGCTTTCTTT. Translation gives CASSLDGEGTEAFF.

About this clone: In the same sample, other DNA sequences code for this CDR3. The chain is built from TRBV6-5 and TRBJ1-1; a possible D gene is TRBD1 (6 bases). Trimming stripped 3 bases from V and 4 bases from J, with 9 bases between. The CDR3 consists of 13 residues. Germline-derived CDR1 and CDR2 are MNHEY and SVGAGI. CDR3 DNA: TGTGCCAGCAGTTATGTAGGGGGCACTGAAGCTTTCTTT. Translating gives CASSYVGGTEAFF.

The V call is TRBV5-4, the J call TRBJ1-2; D unclear. V was cut by 0 bases and J by 7 bases, with 13 bases left in between. Germline lookup yields CDR1 SGHNT and CDR2 YYREEE (reference sequence). The CDR3 sequence is 14 residues long. This CDR3 reads CASSLDIGVSGYTF. CDR3 DNA: TGTGCCAGCAGCTTGGATATCGGGGTTTCTGGCTACACCTTC.

This clone has a handful of counts. The chain couples TRBV19 to TRBJ1-5; D uncertain. The CDR3 sequence is 11 residues long. V lost 8 bases and J lost 4, with 6 bases in between. The germline gives CDR1 LNHDA, CDR2 SQIVND (reference sequence). The CDR3 DNA is TGTGCCAGTGGGGAGAATCAGCCCCAGCATTTT. Translated: CASGENQPQHF.

The chain recombines TRBV2 with TRBJ2-5; a weak D match, TRBD1 (7 bases). Per germline, CDR1 SNHLY and CDR2 FYNNEI. The CDR3 runs 14 residues. Trimming cost V 4 bases and J 7 bases, with 16 bases left between them. The CDR3 sequence: CASSGGDSLGTQYF. CDR3 nucleotides: TGTGCCAGCAGTGGGGGGGACAGCCTGGGGACCCAGTACTTC.